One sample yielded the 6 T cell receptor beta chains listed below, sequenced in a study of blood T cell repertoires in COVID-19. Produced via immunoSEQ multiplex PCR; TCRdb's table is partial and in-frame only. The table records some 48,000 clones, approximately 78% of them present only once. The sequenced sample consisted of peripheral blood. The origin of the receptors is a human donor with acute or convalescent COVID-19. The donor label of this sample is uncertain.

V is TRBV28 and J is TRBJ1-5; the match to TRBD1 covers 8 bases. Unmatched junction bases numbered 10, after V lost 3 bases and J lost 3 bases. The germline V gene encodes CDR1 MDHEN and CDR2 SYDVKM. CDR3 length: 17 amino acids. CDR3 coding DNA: TGTGCCAGCAGTTTTCTACAGGGGGGCCGGAACAATCAGCCCCAGCATTTT. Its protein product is CASSFLQGGRNNQPQHF.

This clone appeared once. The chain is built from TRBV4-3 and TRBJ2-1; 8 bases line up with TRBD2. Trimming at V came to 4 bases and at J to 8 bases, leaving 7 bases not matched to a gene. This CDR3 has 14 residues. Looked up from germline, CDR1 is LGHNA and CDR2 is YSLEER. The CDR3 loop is CASSPGGLRDEQFF. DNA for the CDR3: TGCGCCAGCAGCCCGGGGGGGCTACGCGATGAGCAGTTCTTC.

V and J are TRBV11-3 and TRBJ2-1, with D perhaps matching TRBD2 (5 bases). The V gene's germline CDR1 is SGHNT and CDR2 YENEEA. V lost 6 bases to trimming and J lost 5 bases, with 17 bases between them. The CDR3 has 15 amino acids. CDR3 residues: CASRMPGVADNEQFF. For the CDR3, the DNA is TGTGCCAGCAGGATGCCCGGGGTGGCCGACAATGAGCAGTTCTTC.

DNA for the CDR3: TGTGCCAGCAGCTTAGTTGGCCAATCAGGCACAGATACGCAGTATTTT. Residues: CASSLVGQSGTDTQYF. The chain is built from TRBV7-2 and TRBJ2-3; D not certain. CDR1 is SGHTA and CDR2 is FQGNSA in the germline V gene. CDR3 length equals 16 residues. Trimming pared 1 base from V and 1 base from J, leaving 12 bases between.

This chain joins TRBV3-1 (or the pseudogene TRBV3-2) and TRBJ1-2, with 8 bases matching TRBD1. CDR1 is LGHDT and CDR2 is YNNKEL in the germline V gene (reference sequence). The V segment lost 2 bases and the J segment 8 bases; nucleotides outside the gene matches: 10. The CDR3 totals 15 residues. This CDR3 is CASSQRGQGLVGYTF. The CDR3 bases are TGTGCCAGCAGCCAACGAGGACAGGGTTTGGTCGGCTACACCTTC.

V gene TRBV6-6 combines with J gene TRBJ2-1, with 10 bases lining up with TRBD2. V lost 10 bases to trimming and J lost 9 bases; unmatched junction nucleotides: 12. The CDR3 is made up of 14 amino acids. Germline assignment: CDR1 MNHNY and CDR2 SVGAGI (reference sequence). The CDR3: CATQGTSESVEQFF. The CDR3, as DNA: TGTGCCACTCAGGGGACTAGCGAGTCAGTTGAGCAGTTCTTC.